Listed below are T cell receptor beta chains from one sample, sequenced in a study of control samples from healthy donors and cancer patients. Sequencing was performed with immunoSEQ multiplex PCR; in TCRdb, only in-frame clones are kept and a portion is missing. Here the sample spans roughly 140,000 clones, roughly 90% being singletons. The source material was blood. These receptors came from a man in his thirties or forties in good health. CDR3s include the opening cysteine and the closing phenylalanine or tryptophan. D genes are given only for firm matches. Some rows mark clone size as missing; the rest say once, few, many or name a class of expanded clone.

clone size: NA
J gene: TRBJ2-2
V gene: TRBV6-4
D gene: NA
CDR3 DNA: TGTGCCAGCAGTGACTCAGGGAGTACCGGGGAGCTGTTTTTT
CDR3 protein: CASSDSGSTGELFF

clone size: NA
J gene: TRBJ2-7
V gene: TRBV5-6
D gene: NA
CDR3 DNA: TGTGCCAGCAGCTACTTATCCGGGCTAAGCGAGCAGTACTTC
CDR3 protein: CASSYLSGLSEQYF

clone size: NA
J gene: TRBJ2-6
V gene: TRBV7-9
D gene: NA
CDR3 DNA: TGTGCCAGCACACCAGGACCGACCTCTGGGGCCAACGTCCTGACTTTC
CDR3 protein: CASTPGPTSGANVLTF

clone size: NA
J gene: TRBJ2-2
V gene: TRBV2
D gene: NA
CDR3 DNA: TGTGCCAGCAGTGAGACGGGACTCAACACCGGGGAGCTGTTTTTT
CDR3 protein: CASSETGLNTGELFF

clone size: NA
J gene: TRBJ2-7
V gene: TRBV6-1
D gene: NA
CDR3 DNA: TGTGCCAGCAGTGAAATTGGGGGGAGCTCCTACGAGCAGTACTTC
CDR3 protein: CASSEIGGSSYEQYF

clone size: NA
J gene: TRBJ1-2
V gene: TRBV18
D gene: TRBD1
CDR3 DNA: TGTGCCAGCTCACCGACAGGGCTCTACGGCTACACCTTC
CDR3 protein: CASSPTGLYGYTF

clone size: once
J gene: TRBJ2-5
V gene: TRBV12-3/TRBV12-4
D gene: NA
CDR3 DNA: TGTGCCAGCAGTTTCGTGGGGATCGAGACCCAGTACTTC
CDR3 protein: CASSFVGIETQYF

clone size: NA
J gene: TRBJ2-6
V gene: TRBV7-2
D gene: NA
CDR3 DNA: TGTGCCAGCAGCTTCGTGGGACCGCCAGAGGGGGCCAACGTCCTGACTTTC
CDR3 protein: CASSFVGPPEGANVLTF

clone size: medium-sized
J gene: TRBJ1-5
V gene: TRBV28
D gene: NA
CDR3 DNA: TGTGCCAGCGGCACGGACGGCTTCAATCAGCCCCAGCATTTT
CDR3 protein: CASGTDGFNQPQHF

clone size: NA
J gene: TRBJ1-1
V gene: TRBV18
D gene: NA
CDR3 DNA: TGTGCCAGCTCACCTACCGTACCTACTGGGAACACTGAAGCTTTCTTT
CDR3 protein: CASSPTVPTGNTEAFF

clone size: NA
J gene: TRBJ2-3
V gene: TRBV6-2/TRBV6-3
D gene: TRBD2
CDR3 DNA: TGTGCCAGCAGTTACTTCACCCTCAATAGCGGGGGGGACACAGATACGCAGTATTTT
CDR3 protein: CASSYFTLNSGGDTDTQYF

clone size: NA
J gene: TRBJ2-1
V gene: TRBV6-5
D gene: NA
CDR3 DNA: TGTGCCAGCAGTTCCGGGCTGGGGCTCAATGAGCAGTTCTTC
CDR3 protein: CASSSGLGLNEQFF

clone size: NA
J gene: TRBJ2-7
V gene: TRBV24-1
D gene: NA
CDR3 DNA: TGTGCCGGAGACGTGCGGTCCCGATACGAGCAGTACTTC
CDR3 protein: CAGDVRSRYEQYF

clone size: NA
J gene: TRBJ2-3
V gene: TRBV29-1
D gene: NA
CDR3 DNA: TGCAGCGTATCGACAGTCTCAGATACGCAGTATTTT
CDR3 protein: CSVSTVSDTQYF

clone size: NA
J gene: TRBJ2-7
V gene: TRBV3-1/TRBV3-2
D gene: NA
CDR3 DNA: TGTGCCAGCAGCCATACGCTAGCCTACGAGCAGTACTTC
CDR3 protein: CASSHTLAYEQYF

clone size: NA
J gene: TRBJ1-1
V gene: TRBV6-2/TRBV6-3
D gene: NA
CDR3 DNA: TGTGCCAGCAGTGCGACGCCTGGGACTGAAGCTTTCTTT
CDR3 protein: CASSATPGTEAFF

clone size: NA
J gene: TRBJ1-2
V gene: TRBV29-1
D gene: NA
CDR3 DNA: TGCAGCGTTGGGTACGGGAACTATGGCTACACCTTC
CDR3 protein: CSVGYGNYGYTF

clone size: NA
J gene: TRBJ2-2
V gene: TRBV4-2
D gene: TRBD2
CDR3 DNA: TGTGCCAGCAGCCAGGTGACTAGCGGGAGAAACACCGGGGAGCTGTTTTTT
CDR3 protein: CASSQVTSGRNTGELFF

clone size: NA
J gene: TRBJ2-3
V gene: TRBV19
D gene: TRBD2
CDR3 DNA: TGTGCCAGTAGCGGACTAGCGGGGACAGATACGCAGTATTTT
CDR3 protein: CASSGLAGTDTQYF

clone size: NA
J gene: TRBJ2-2
V gene: TRBV6-5
D gene: NA
CDR3 DNA: TGTGCCAGCAGTTGGCAGGAACGCACCGGGGAGCTGTTTTTT
CDR3 protein: CASSWQERTGELFF

clone size: NA
J gene: TRBJ1-4
V gene: TRBV5-6
D gene: NA
CDR3 DNA: TGTGCCAGCAGCTCGGGACTTGCCAATGAAAAACTGTTTTTT
CDR3 protein: CASSSGLANEKLFF

clone size: NA
J gene: TRBJ1-5
V gene: TRBV3-1/TRBV3-2
D gene: NA
CDR3 DNA: TGTGCCAGCAGCCCCACAGCTAGCAATCAGCCCCAGCATTTT
CDR3 protein: CASSPTASNQPQHF

clone size: NA
J gene: TRBJ2-5
V gene: TRBV12-5
D gene: NA
CDR3 DNA: TGTGCTAGTGGTTTGGAAGAGACCCAGTACTTC
CDR3 protein: CASGLEETQYF

clone size: NA
J gene: TRBJ1-4
V gene: TRBV25-1
D gene: NA
CDR3 DNA: TGTGCCAGCAGTGACCGGGATTCTAATGAAAAACTGTTTTTT
CDR3 protein: CASSDRDSNEKLFF

clone size: once
J gene: TRBJ2-7
V gene: TRBV3-1/TRBV3-2
D gene: NA
CDR3 DNA: TGTGCCAGCAGCCAAGCGCGGGGAGAGCAGTACTTC
CDR3 protein: CASSQARGEQYF

clone size: few
J gene: TRBJ2-3
V gene: TRBV4-2
D gene: NA
CDR3 DNA: TGTGCCAGCAGCCAAGTAGGGGAGTCGGCAGATACGCAGTATTTT
CDR3 protein: CASSQVGESADTQYF

clone size: few
J gene: TRBJ2-7
V gene: TRBV28
D gene: TRBD1
CDR3 DNA: TGTGCCAGCAGTAAAGGGGGCGCCTACGAGCAGTACTTC
CDR3 protein: CASSKGGAYEQYF

clone size: NA
J gene: TRBJ2-2
V gene: TRBV7-9
D gene: NA
CDR3 DNA: TGTGCCAGCAGCTTAGCGGGCACCGGGGAGCTGTTTTTT
CDR3 protein: CASSLAGTGELFF

clone size: NA
J gene: TRBJ1-3
V gene: TRBV7-6
D gene: NA
CDR3 DNA: TGTGCCAGCAGCCAGGCGACCTCTGGAAACACCATATATTTT
CDR3 protein: CASSQATSGNTIYF

clone size: few
J gene: TRBJ2-3
V gene: TRBV7-3
D gene: NA
CDR3 DNA: TGTGCCAGCAGCTTAATTCGGGGGGATACGCAGTATTTT
CDR3 protein: CASSLIRGDTQYF

clone size: NA
J gene: TRBJ1-1
V gene: TRBV5-1
D gene: NA
CDR3 DNA: TGCGCCAGCAGCCTGGCGGGTTTTCCTCTGAACACTGAAGCTTTCTTT
CDR3 protein: CASSLAGFPLNTEAFF

clone size: NA
J gene: TRBJ2-7
V gene: TRBV27
D gene: NA
CDR3 DNA: TGTGCCAGCAGTTTTATCCAGGCCAGCTCCTACGAGCAGTACTTC
CDR3 protein: CASSFIQASSYEQYF